Detailed here is one TCR beta chain. The data are from a study of human T cells and chemical hapten exposure. Study-wide background: Alopecia areata, totalis or universalis affected patients, mainly female. Small differences in pooled library volume mainly drove the variation in TCR yields per sample.

TCRdb re-derived calls from the RACE reads in MiXCR, one entry per CDR3 protein. The table has 50,000 or so distinct CDR3 sequences, around 10% seen once. As to time point: patch test 1, 2 weeks after DPC sensitization. Treatment here: therapeutic diphenylcyclopropenone sensitization with weekly scalp DPC. Extraction yielded total RNA from whole blood (unfractionated). Blood collection happened ahead of applying each patch test. This CDR3 is 15 amino acids long. Germline CDR1 and CDR2: SGHTA and FQGNSA. Between the trimmed V and J ends, which lost 0 bases and 6 bases, there was a span of 12 bases. Sequenced here: whole blood, sampled in connection with sensitization to the hapten diphenylcyclopropenone (DPC). The origin of this receptor is a woman in her 40s with alopecia areata. Some clones in this sample may be carry-over from other donors' samples. The chain uses TRBV7-2 and TRBJ2-1; either TRBD1 or TRBD2 may fit D (5 bases each). This chain's CDR3 is CASSLADFRGNEQFF. CDR3 sequence (DNA): TGTGCCAGCAGCTTAGCGGACTTTAGGGGCAATGAGCAGTTCTTC.